This TCR beta chain was sequenced for a study of T cell repertoires in cytomegalovirus infection. Overall study context: Matching HLA type, along with CMV infection, was indicated by public TCR beta signatures.

Study results and caveats: CMV-specific TCR beta clonotypes restricted by HLA-C dominated the ex vivo response. Totalled public TCR beta family frequency picked out people who carried CMV plus the relevant HLA.

This CDR3 is 14 amino acids long. Germline values: CDR1 DFQATT, CDR2 SNEGSKA (reference sequence). Trimming removed 5 bases from V and 2 bases from J; junction bases left unmatched: 9. Each CDR3 protein gets one entry after TCRdb re-called the reads with MiXCR. This table holds 360,000 or so distinct CDR3 sequences, about 32% found once. Comments on this clonotype: Antigen specificity is unknown.

The chain carries TRBV20-1 and TRBJ2-7; 7 nucleotides align to TRBD2. Here the sequenced sample was cultured PBMCs, taken from culture after CMV antigen stimulation. This receptor was obtained from a human donor in good health (CMV status not recorded). Some clones in this sample may be carry-over from other donors' samples. CDR3 in DNA: TGCAGTGCTCAAAGCGGGGAGGTGACCTACGAGCAGTACTTC. This sequence encodes CSAQSGEVTYEQYF.